This entry describes one T cell receptor (beta chain). The CDR3 spans 16 residues. Unmatched junction bases numbered 9, after V lost 2 bases and J lost 6 bases. The germline V gene encodes CDR1 MNHEY and CDR2 SVGAGI. These data belong to a study of blood T cell repertoires in COVID-19. Study-wide context: The cDNA or gDNA used as material had been derived from T cells, B-cell-depleted T cells, or PBMCs.

Sequencing used immunoSEQ multiplex PCR; TCRdb keeps in-frame clones, though not all of them. The sample shows around 150,000 clones, 87% of them seen only once. This sequence originates from a human donor in a cohort sampled during active COVID-19. The sequenced sample consisted of peripheral blood. V gene TRBV6-5 combines with J gene TRBJ2-1, with 8 bases aligning to TRBD2. CDR3 nucleotides: TGTGCCAGCAGTTACAAGGGACTAGAAATCGGCAATGAGCAGTTCTTC. Residues: CASSYKGLEIGNEQFF.